The clone carrying this T cell receptor (beta chain) was recorded many times. Its specificity is not known. One entry per CDR3 protein results from TCRdb running MiXCR on the PCR reads. Here the sample spans roughly 100,000 distinct CDR3 sequences, 30% to 45% being singletons. The data belong to a study of molecular identifiers for immune sequencing clone quantification. Findings and limits, study-wide: Investigators reportedly could detect spiked Jurkat TCR RNA from one cell among 980,000 or so naive cells. Beyond 20 RNA copies, clones held over 98% of effector molecules, compared with under 1% in naive cells.

The V gene's germline CDR1 is DFQATT and CDR2 SNEGSKA (reference sequence). The CDR3 has 13 amino acids. The ends were cut back, 5 bases at V and 2 bases at J, with 13 bases in the middle. The authors sorted naive CD8 T cells as CD8+CD4-CCR7+CD45RA+. The specimen was naive CD8+ T cells from blood, with Jurkat cell RNA spiked in. Noted subset: FACS-sorted CD8+CD4-CCR7+CD45RA+ naive T cells. V gene TRBV20-1 combines with J gene TRBJ2-7; tentative D call: TRBD2 (6 bases). The sequence was obtained from a human donor in good health. Some libraries in this study had Jurkat cell RNA spiked in. Here the CDR3 reads CSAAGSRAYEQYF. DNA of the CDR3: TGCAGTGCTGCGGGGTCGAGGGCCTACGAGCAGTACTTC.